Listed below are T cell receptor beta chains from one sample, sequenced in a study of CD8+ T cells in alopecia areata. The table came from immunoSEQ multiplex PCR; TCRdb's copy has only in-frame clones and leaves some out. This repertoire shows about 200,000 clones, about 62% found once; its top ten account for roughly 5.8%. Sequencing used CD4+ T cells sorted from blood, obtained at week 24, from a patient treated with tofacitinib. The receptor source for this set is a human donor with alopecia areata. Both conserved end residues are part of each CDR3. A D gene is named only where the DNA matches it firmly. Clone sizes are given selectively: once, few, many, or a class where the clone is expanded.

j_call v_call clone_size d_call cdr3_nt cdr3_aa
TRBJ2-1 TRBV7-2 few TRBD1 TGTGCCAGCAGCCGCGCCGGGACAGGGAATGAGCAGTTCTTC CASSRAGTGNEQFF
TRBJ2-1 TRBV29-1 - - TGCAGCGTTGAAGGGTACAGGAACACCTACAATGAGCAGTTCTTC CSVEGYRNTYNEQFF
TRBJ1-2 TRBV27 - - TGTGCCAGCAGTTTACGGGGTGCTGCGGGCTACACCTTC CASSLRGAAGYTF
TRBJ2-3 TRBV6-1 - - TGTGCCAGCAGCGGGGGGCGAATCACAGATACGCAGTATTTT CASSGGRITDTQYF
TRBJ1-2 TRBV4-2 - - TGTGCCAGCAGCTCACCGAACCAGGAATATGGCTACACCTTC CASSSPNQEYGYTF
TRBJ2-5 TRBV6-6 few - TGTGCCAGCACCAGATTGCCGGGGCGGCCCCAAGAGACCCAGTACTTC CASTRLPGRPQETQYF
TRBJ1-5 TRBV7-9 - - TGTGCCAGCAGCTTACCCCATCAGCCCCAGCATTTT CASSLPHQPQHF
TRBJ1-2 TRBV23-1 - - TGCGCCAGCAGTCAAGGGACGGGATATGGCTACACCTTC CASSQGTGYGYTF
TRBJ2-3 TRBV15 - - TGTGCCACCAGCAGACAGGGAAGCACAGATACGCAGTATTTT CATSRQGSTDTQYF
TRBJ2-3 TRBV4-1 - - TGCGCCAGCAGCCAGGGTTCCCTCGGGACCACAGATACGCAGTATTTT CASSQGSLGTTDTQYF
TRBJ1-5 TRBV21-1 few - TGTGCCAGCAGCAAAACATTCCGGGACAGAAGAATCCATAGCAATCAGCCCCAGCATTTT CASSKTFRDRRIHSNQPQHF